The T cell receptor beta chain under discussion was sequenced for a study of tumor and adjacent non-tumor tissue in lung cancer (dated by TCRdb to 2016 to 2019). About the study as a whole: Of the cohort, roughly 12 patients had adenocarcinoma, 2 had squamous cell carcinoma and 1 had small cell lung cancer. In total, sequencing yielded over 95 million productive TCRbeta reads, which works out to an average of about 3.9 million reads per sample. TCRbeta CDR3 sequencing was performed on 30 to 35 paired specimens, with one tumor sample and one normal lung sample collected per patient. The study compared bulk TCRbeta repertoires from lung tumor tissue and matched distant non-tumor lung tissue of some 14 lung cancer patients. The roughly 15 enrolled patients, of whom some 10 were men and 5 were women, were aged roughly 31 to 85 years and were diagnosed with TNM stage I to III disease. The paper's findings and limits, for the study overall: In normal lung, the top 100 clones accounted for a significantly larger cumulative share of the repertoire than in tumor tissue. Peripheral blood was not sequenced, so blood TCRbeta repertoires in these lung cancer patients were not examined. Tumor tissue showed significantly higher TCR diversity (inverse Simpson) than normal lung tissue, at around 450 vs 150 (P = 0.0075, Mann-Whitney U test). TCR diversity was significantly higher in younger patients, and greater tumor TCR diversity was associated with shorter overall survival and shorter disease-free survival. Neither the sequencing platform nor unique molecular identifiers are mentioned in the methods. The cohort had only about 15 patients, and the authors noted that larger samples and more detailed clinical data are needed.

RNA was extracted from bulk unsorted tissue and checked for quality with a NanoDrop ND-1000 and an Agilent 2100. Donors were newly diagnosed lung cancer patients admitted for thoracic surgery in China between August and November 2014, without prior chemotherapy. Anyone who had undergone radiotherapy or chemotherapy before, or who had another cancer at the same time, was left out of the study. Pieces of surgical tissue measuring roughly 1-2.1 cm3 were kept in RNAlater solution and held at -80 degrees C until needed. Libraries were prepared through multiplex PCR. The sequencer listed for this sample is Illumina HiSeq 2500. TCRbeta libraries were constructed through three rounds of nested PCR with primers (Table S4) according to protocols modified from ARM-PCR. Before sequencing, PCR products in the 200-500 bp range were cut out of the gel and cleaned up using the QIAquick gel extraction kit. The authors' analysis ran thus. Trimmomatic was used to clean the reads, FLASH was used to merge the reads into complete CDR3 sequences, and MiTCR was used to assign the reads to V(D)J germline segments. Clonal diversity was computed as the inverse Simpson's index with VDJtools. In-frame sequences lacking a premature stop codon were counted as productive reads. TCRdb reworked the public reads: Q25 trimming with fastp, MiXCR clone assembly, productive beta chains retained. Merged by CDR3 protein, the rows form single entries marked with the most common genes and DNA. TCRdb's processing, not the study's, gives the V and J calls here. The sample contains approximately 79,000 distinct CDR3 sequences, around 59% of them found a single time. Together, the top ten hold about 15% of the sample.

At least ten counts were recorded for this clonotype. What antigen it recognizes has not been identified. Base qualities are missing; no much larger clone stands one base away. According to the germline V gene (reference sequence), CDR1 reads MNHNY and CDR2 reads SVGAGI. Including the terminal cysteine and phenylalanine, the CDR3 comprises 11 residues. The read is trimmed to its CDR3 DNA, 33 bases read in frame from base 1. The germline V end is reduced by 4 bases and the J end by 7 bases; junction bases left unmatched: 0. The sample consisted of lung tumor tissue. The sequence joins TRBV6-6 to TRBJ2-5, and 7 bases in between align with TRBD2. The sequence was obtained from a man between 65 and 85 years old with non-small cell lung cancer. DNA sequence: TGTGCCAGCAGTTGGGGGGGGACCCAGTACTTC. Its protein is CASSWGGTQYF.